This T cell receptor beta chain was sequenced during a study of neoadjuvant anti-PD-1 for oral cavity cancer. Germline CDR1 reads MNHEY; CDR2 reads SVGAGI. Trimming removed 6 bases from V and 5 bases from J; junction bases left unmatched: 3. This CDR3 region has 13 residues. Method: immunoSEQ multiplex PCR; TCRdb's copy keeps in-frame clones and lacks some. Of around 17,000 clones in the sample, 67% were seen once. The sequence was obtained from a person aged 35-80 years with oral cavity squamous cell carcinoma. This specimen consisted of PBMCs, obtained before nivolumab (anti-PD-1) treatment. This sequence joins TRBV6-5 and TRBJ1-5; 8 bases align to TRBD1. The CDR3 protein is CASRGQGDQPQHF. CDR3 nucleotides: TGTGCCAGCAGAGGACAGGGAGATCAGCCCCAGCATTTT.